This TCR beta chain came from a study of shared clonotypes between healthy human individuals. Trimming removed 6 bases from V and 2 bases from J, with 16 bases in between. The CDR3 length is 15 residues. Germline V gives CDR1 MDHEN, CDR2 SYDVKM. This clone was recorded only once. Other nucleotide sequences from this sample produce the same CDR3. The method was immunoSEQ multiplex PCR; TCRdb's version includes in-frame clones alone and lacks a portion of them. The sample yields roughly 2 million clones, 85% to 95% seen once. This TCR was recovered from a man aged 18-30 years in good health. Sequencing was performed on naive CD4+ T cells sorted from blood. This sample's subset: CD45RA+ positively selected. The rearrangement joins TRBV28 to TRBJ1-2, with D maybe TRBD1 (5 bases). CDR3 DNA sequence: TGTGCCAGCAGCCGTCCCGGGACGGGGAACTATGGCTACACCTTC. Encoded protein: CASSRPGTGNYGYTF.